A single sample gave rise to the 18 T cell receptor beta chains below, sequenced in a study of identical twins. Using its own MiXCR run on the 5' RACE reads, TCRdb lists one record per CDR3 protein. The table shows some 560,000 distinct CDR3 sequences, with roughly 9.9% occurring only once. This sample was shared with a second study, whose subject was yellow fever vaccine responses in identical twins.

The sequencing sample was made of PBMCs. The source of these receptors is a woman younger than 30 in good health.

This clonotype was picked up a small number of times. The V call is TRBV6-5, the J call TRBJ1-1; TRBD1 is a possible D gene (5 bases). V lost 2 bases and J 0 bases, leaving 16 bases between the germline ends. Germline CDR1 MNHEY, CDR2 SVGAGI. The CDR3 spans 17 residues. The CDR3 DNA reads TGTGCCAGCAGTTACAAAGTGGGACGTTTGATGAACACTGAAGCTTTCTTT. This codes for CASSYKVGRLMNTEAFF.

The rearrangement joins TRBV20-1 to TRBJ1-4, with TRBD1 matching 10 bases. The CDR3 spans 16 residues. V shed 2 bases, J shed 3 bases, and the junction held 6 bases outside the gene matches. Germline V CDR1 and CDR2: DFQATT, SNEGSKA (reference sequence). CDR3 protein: CSARSTGGLANEKLFF. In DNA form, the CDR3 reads TGCAGTGCTAGATCGACAGGGGGCCTCGCTAATGAAAAACTGTTTTTT.

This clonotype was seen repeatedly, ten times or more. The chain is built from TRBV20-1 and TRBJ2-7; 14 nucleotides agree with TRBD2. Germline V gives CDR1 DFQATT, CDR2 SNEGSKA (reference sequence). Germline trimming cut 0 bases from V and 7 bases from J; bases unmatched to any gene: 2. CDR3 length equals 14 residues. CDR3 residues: CSAREGLAGVEQYF. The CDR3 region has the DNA TGCAGTGCTAGAGAGGGACTAGCGGGAGTAGAGCAGTACTTC.

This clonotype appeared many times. CDR3 sequence (DNA): TGTGCCACCAGTGATTTGCAGCGGGGTGAGCAGTTCTTC. As protein: CATSDLQRGEQFF. V gene TRBV24-1 combines with J gene TRBJ2-1, with 7 nucleotides matching TRBD2. The CDR3 spans 13 residues. V shed 0 bases and J 9 bases; nucleotides not matched to a gene: 1. Germline lookup yields CDR1 KGHDR and CDR2 SFDVKD.

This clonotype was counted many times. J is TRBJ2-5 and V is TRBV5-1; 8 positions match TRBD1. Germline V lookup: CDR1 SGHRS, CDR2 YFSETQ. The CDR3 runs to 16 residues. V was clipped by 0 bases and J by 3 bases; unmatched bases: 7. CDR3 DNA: TGCGCCAGCAGCTTGGGTGACAGGGGACGAGAAGAGACCCAGTACTTC. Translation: CASSLGDRGREETQYF.

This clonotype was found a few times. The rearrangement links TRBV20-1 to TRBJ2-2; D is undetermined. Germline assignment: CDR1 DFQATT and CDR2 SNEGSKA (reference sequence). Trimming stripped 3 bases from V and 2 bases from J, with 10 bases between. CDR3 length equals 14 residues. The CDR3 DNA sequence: TGCAGTGCTAGTGCGGAGTATAACACCGGGGAGCTGTTTTTT. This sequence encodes CSASAEYNTGELFF.

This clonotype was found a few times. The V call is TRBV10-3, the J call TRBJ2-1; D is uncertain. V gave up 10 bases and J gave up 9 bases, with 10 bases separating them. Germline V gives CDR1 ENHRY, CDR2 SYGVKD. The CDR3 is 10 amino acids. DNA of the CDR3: TGTGCCACCTTTAGTTCTGAGCAGTTCTTC. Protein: CATFSSEQFF.

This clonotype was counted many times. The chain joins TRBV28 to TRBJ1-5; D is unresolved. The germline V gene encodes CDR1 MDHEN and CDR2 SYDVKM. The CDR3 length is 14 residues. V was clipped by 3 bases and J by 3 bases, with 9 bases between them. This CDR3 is CASSFGQLNQPQHF. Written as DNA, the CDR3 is TGTGCCAGCAGTTTCGGGCAGCTCAATCAGCCCCAGCATTTT.

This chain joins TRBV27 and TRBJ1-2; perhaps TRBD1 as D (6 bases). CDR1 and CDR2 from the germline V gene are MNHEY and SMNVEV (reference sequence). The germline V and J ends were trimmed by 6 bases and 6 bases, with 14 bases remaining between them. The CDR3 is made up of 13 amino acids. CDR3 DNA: TGTGCCAGCAGCCTCGACAGGATCAATGGCTACACCTTC. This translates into CASSLDRINGYTF.

The CDR3 reads CAGRQTNEKLFF. The CDR3 nucleotides read TGTGCCGGCCGACAAACTAATGAAAAACTGTTTTTT. The rearrangement links TRBV2 to TRBJ1-4; D not certain. The germline V gene encodes CDR1 SNHLY and CDR2 FYNNEI. With 11 bases removed from V and 1 base from J, the gap between germline ends came to 8 bases. This CDR3 is built from 12 residues.

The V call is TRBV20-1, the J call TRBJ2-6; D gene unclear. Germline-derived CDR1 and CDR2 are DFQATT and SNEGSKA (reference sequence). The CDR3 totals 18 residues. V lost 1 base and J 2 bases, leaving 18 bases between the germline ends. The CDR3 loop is CSARVRSRIGTGANVLTF. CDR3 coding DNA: TGCAGTGCTAGAGTAAGGTCCAGGATAGGGACTGGGGCCAACGTCCTGACTTTC.

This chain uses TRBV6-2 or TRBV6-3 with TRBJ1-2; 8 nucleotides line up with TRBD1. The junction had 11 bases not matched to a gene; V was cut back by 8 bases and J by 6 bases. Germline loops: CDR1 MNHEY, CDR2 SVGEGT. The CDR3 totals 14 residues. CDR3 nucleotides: TGTGCCAGCGTTGGACAGGGAGAAGATAATGGCTACACCTTC. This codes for CASVGQGEDNGYTF.

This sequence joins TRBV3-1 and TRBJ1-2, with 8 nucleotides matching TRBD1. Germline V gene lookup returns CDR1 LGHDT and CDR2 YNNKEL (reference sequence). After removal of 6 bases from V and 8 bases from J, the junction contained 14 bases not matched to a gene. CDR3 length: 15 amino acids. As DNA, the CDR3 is TGTGCCAGCAGGAAACCGGGACAGGCGGCCGGGGGCTACACCTTC. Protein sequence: CASRKPGQAAGGYTF.

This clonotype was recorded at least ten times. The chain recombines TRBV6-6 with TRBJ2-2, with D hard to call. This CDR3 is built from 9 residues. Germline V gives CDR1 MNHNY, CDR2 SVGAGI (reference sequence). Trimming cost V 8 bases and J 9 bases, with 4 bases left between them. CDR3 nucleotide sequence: TGTGCCAGCGGTCGGGAGCTGTTTTTT. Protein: CASGRELFF.

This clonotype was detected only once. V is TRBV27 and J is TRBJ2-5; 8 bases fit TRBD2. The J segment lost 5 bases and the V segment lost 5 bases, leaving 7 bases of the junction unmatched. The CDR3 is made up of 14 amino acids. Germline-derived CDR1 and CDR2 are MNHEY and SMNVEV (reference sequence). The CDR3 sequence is CASSTGLASETQYF. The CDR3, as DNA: TGTGCCAGCAGTACCGGACTAGCCAGTGAGACCCAGTACTTC.

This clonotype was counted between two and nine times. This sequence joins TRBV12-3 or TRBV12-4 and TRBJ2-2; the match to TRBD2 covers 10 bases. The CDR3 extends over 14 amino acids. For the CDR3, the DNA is TGTGCGTTGGGGCTAGCGGGAGACACCGGGGAGCTGTTTTTT. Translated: CALGLAGDTGELFF.

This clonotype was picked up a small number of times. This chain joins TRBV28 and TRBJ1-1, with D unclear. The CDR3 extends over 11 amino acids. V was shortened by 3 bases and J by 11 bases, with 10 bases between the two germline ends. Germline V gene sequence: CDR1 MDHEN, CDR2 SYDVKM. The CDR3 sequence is CASSFASAAFF. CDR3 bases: TGTGCCAGCAGTTTTGCTTCTGCCGCTTTCTTT.

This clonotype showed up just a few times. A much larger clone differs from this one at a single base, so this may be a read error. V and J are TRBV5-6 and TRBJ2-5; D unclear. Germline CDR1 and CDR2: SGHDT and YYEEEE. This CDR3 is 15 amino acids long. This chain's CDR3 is CTSSLGSLNGETQYF. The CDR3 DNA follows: TGTACCAGCAGCTTGGGTTCCTTAAATGGGGAGACCCAGTACTTC.